Listed below are T cell receptor beta chains from one sample, sequenced in a study of T cell responses to AZD1222 COVID-19 vaccine. The protocol was immunoSEQ multiplex PCR, while the TCRdb copy is restricted to in-frame clones and leaves out a portion. The sample includes around 150,000 clones, about 91% seen only once; the top ten take approximately 1.2%. The source material was peripheral blood, sampled 28 days after the second AZD1222 dose. All receptors derive from an adult who received the AZD1222 COVID-19 vaccine. CDR3s include the opening cysteine and the closing phenylalanine or tryptophan. Each record gives: J gene, V gene, D gene, clone size, CDR3 protein, CDR3 DNA. The D gene is left open where the match is weak. A clone size is listed for some rows: how often the clone was seen (once, few, many), or a class if it is expanded.

TRBJ2-7 TRBV6-2/TRBV6-3 . . CASSYSGGRTYEQYF TGTGCCAGCAGTTACTCCGGGGGTAGGACCTACGAGCAGTACTTC
TRBJ2-1 TRBV3-1/TRBV3-2 TRBD2 . CASSPAGLAGYNEQFF TGTGCCAGCAGCCCCGCGGGGCTAGCGGGCTACAATGAGCAGTTCTTC
TRBJ2-7 TRBV7-9 . . CASSLAGAYEQYF TGTGCCAGCAGCTTAGCGGGAGCTTACGAGCAGTACTTC
TRBJ1-1 TRBV7-3 . . CASSFPGSGAIGSTEAFF TGTGCCAGCAGCTTTCCCGGGTCGGGGGCGATTGGGTCCACTGAAGCTTTCTTT
TRBJ2-7 TRBV7-2 . . CASSEGLRGGGDEQYF TGTGCCAGCAGCGAGGGGTTGAGGGGGGGCGGCGACGAGCAGTACTTC
TRBJ1-1 TRBV14 TRBD1 . CASSVRQGLFTEAFF TGTGCCAGCAGCGTTAGACAGGGATTATTCACTGAAGCTTTCTTT
TRBJ2-1 TRBV7-6 TRBD2 . CASSLGYLPGGGEYNEQFF TGTGCCAGCAGCTTAGGGTATCTACCGGGCGGGGGGGAGTACAATGAGCAGTTCTTC
TRBJ1-2 TRBV5-4 . . CASSEYRDYGYTF TGTGCCAGCAGCGAATACAGGGACTATGGCTACACCTTC
TRBJ1-1 TRBV12-3/TRBV12-4 . . CASSLNGNTEAFF TGTGCCAGCAGTTTAAATGGGAACACTGAAGCTTTCTTT
TRBJ2-7 TRBV11-1 . . CASSLPGVHEQYF TGTGCCAGCAGCCTCCCGGGTGTACACGAGCAGTACTTC
TRBJ2-1 TRBV3-1/TRBV3-2 . once CASGIGTYNEQFF TGTGCCAGCGGGATAGGGACCTACAATGAGCAGTTCTTC
TRBJ1-3 TRBV28 . . CACWTLLGNTIYF TGTGCCTGCTGGACCCTCCTTGGAAACACCATATATTTT
TRBJ2-3 TRBV7-9 . . CASSPPWGTSSTDTQYF TGTGCCAGCAGTCCCCCCTGGGGGACCTCAAGCACAGATACGCAGTATTTT
TRBJ1-6 TRBV19 TRBD1 few CASRRWGQENSPLHF TGTGCCAGTAGGCGCTGGGGACAGGAGAATTCACCCCTCCACTTT
TRBJ2-3 TRBV10-2 TRBD2 . CASSEPRTSGGAFWTDTQYF TGCGCCAGCAGTGAACCCCGGACTAGCGGGGGGGCCTTTTGGACAGATACGCAGTATTTT
TRBJ2-3 TRBV28 TRBD1 . CASSLLTGDTQYF TGTGCCAGCAGTCTATTGACAGGGGATACGCAGTATTTT
TRBJ2-7 TRBV6-1 . . CASSDGPQGMAYEQYF TGTGCCAGCAGTGACGGACCACAGGGAATGGCCTACGAGCAGTACTTC
TRBJ1-2 TRBV5-1 . . CASKGQDYGYTF TGCGCCAGCAAGGGGCAGGACTATGGCTACACCTTC
TRBJ1-2 TRBV13 . . CASSRPEPRIHYGYTF TGTGCCAGCAGCCGGCCGGAACCCCGAATTCACTATGGCTACACCTTC
TRBJ2-5 TRBV24-1 . . CATSDRTFRTTEYIEAETQYF TGTGCCACCAGTGATCGCACATTTAGGACCACGGAATACATAGAGGCGGAGACCCAGTACTTC
TRBJ2-7 TRBV19 . . CASSINRAGLSYEQYF TGTGCCAGTAGTATTAATCGGGCGGGGCTCTCCTACGAGCAGTACTTC
TRBJ2-3 TRBV9 . . CASSVAGEGTDTQYF TGTGCCAGCAGCGTAGCGGGAGAAGGAACAGATACGCAGTATTTT
TRBJ2-1 TRBV11-3 TRBD1 . CASSYLGTGVGEQFF TGTGCCAGCAGCTATTTAGGGACAGGGGTAGGTGAGCAGTTCTTC
TRBJ1-1 TRBV19 . . CASTQQEGLTEAFF TGTGCCAGTACTCAGCAAGAGGGATTGACTGAAGCTTTCTTT
TRBJ2-7 TRBV30 TRBD2 . CAWSDTSGGPLTYEQYF TGTGCCTGGAGCGATACTAGCGGGGGGCCTCTAACCTACGAGCAGTACTTC
TRBJ2-1 TRBV4-3 TRBD2 . CASSQDRGSGLAGVRSYNEQFF TGCGCCAGCAGCCAAGATCGGGGGTCGGGACTAGCGGGAGTGAGGTCCTACAATGAGCAGTTCTTC
TRBJ1-1 TRBV18 . . CASSPGPAANTEAFF TGTGCCAGCTCACCAGGTCCGGCAGCTAACACTGAAGCTTTCTTT
TRBJ2-7 TRBV5-5 . . CASSEALYEGRDEQYF TGTGCCAGCAGCGAGGCCCTCTACGAGGGTCGTGACGAGCAGTACTTC
TRBJ2-1 TRBV12-5 TRBD2 . CASGLSSGRSYNEQFF TGTGCTAGTGGTTTATCTAGCGGGAGGTCCTACAATGAGCAGTTCTTC
TRBJ2-1 TRBV12-3/TRBV12-4 . . CASSNREEQFF TGTGCCAGCTCTAACCGGGAGGAGCAGTTCTTC
TRBJ1-2 TRBV11-2 . . CASSLGPRDGQNYGYTF TGTGCCAGCAGCTTAGGCCCCCGGGACGGACAAAACTATGGCTACACCTTC
TRBJ2-3 TRBV7-3 . . CASSWRGTDTQYF TGTGCCAGCAGCTGGAGGGGCACAGATACGCAGTATTTT
TRBJ2-2 TRBV24-1 . . CATSHGGITGELFF TGTGCCACCAGTCATGGGGGGATCACCGGGGAGCTGTTTTTT
TRBJ1-6 TRBV29-1 . . CSGGERAGSPLHF TGCAGCGGGGGGGAGAGGGCCGGTTCACCCCTCCACTTT
TRBJ1-1 TRBV19 . . CASVRGNTEAFF TGTGCCAGCGTTAGGGGAAACACTGAAGCTTTCTTT
TRBJ2-1 TRBV11-3 . . CASSPDYWNEQFF TGTGCCAGCAGCCCAGACTACTGGAATGAGCAGTTCTTC
TRBJ1-4 TRBV10-3 . . CAISEKGVGEKLFF TGTGCCATCAGTGAGAAAGGGGTGGGTGAAAAACTGTTTTTT
TRBJ2-3 TRBV18 . . CASSPSRSTDTQYF TGTGCCAGCTCACCATCTAGGAGCACAGATACGCAGTATTTT
TRBJ1-5 TRBV7-8 . once CASSLVGRGSYSNQPQHF TGTGCCAGCAGCTTAGTCGGCAGGGGCTCGTATAGCAATCAGCCCCAGCATTTT
TRBJ1-1 TRBV30 . . CAWSPGSRMNTEAFF TGTGCCTGGAGTCCCGGATCTCGGATGAACACTGAAGCTTTCTTT
TRBJ2-3 TRBV24-1 . . CATSAKGVSTDTQYF TGTGCCACCAGTGCCAAGGGGGTTAGCACAGATACGCAGTATTTT
TRBJ1-1 TRBV24-1 TRBD1 . CATSGTGGNTEAFF TGTGCCACCAGTGGAACAGGGGGGAACACTGAAGCTTTCTTT
TRBJ2-7 TRBV2 . . CASCRSPSYEQYF TGTGCCAGCTGTAGGAGTCCTTCCTACGAGCAGTACTTC
TRBJ2-3 TRBV27 TRBD2 . CATRAGGLLSTDTQYF TGTGCCACCAGAGCGGGAGGTCTTTTAAGCACAGATACGCAGTATTTT
TRBJ1-6 TRBV5-4 . . CASSLDGNSPLHF TGTGCCAGCAGCTTGGACGGAAATTCACCCCTCCACTTT
TRBJ2-4 TRBV5-1 . . CASSSPQGGAKNIQYF TGCGCCAGCAGCTCGCCTCAGGGGGGAGCCAAAAACATTCAGTACTTC
TRBJ1-3 TRBV4-1 . . CASSQEISGNTIYF TGCGCCAGCAGCCAAGAGATTTCTGGAAACACCATATATTTT
TRBJ2-2 TRBV27 . . CASSYSRGQNTGELFF TGTGCCAGCAGTTATTCACGAGGACAGAACACCGGGGAGCTGTTTTTT
TRBJ2-7 TRBV19 . . CASTDRFYEQYF TGTGCCAGTACTGACAGATTTTACGAGCAGTACTTC